This T cell receptor beta chain is from a study of STAT5B mutations in CD4+ large granular lymphocyte leukemia. Study-wide points: Top patient clones used TRBV06 genes more often: 8/27 versus 2/35 in controls.

Clones were read by immunoSEQ multiplex PCR, and TCRdb kept only the in-frame ones, dropping some. In the table there are fewer than 40,000 clones, around nine tenths of which are singletons. As regards this clone: Its antigen remains unidentified.

The CDR3 runs to 15 residues. V gave up 0 bases and J gave up 6 bases, with 15 bases separating them. CDR1 and CDR2 from the germline V gene are LNHNV and YYDKDF (reference sequence). The chain carries TRBV15 and TRBJ2-7, with a possible D match to TRBD2 (6 bases). This receptor was taken from a human donor in good health. The specimen sequenced was CD4+ T cells from blood buffy coats. CDR3 loop: CATSRDASAPLEQYF. In DNA, the CDR3 is TGTGCCACCAGCAGAGATGCTAGCGCCCCTCTCGAGCAGTACTTC.